The 2 T cell receptor beta chains in this list originate from one sample, sequenced in a study of Graves' ophthalmopathy and Graves' hyperthyroidism (dated by TCRdb to 2017 to 2018). The listed sequencing device is Illumina HiSeq 2000. TCR beta CDR3 regions were amplified from RNA transcripts for repertoire sequencing. The first round was an RT-PCR using HTBI primers with the Qiagen OneStep RT-PCR kit, and this first round was followed by a second-round multiplex PCR, then size selection and purification. TCRdb itself trimmed the public reads at Q25 with fastp, ran MiXCR and retained productive beta chains. When rows share a CDR3 protein, they turn into one entry using the most common DNA and genes. Here the sample has about 660,000 distinct CDR3 sequences; roughly two fifths occur a single time. The top ten constitute 2.5% to 3.5% of the sample. Material: peripheral blood. The source of these receptors is an adult man with Graves' ophthalmopathy.

To note about this clonotype: With a much larger clone just one base away, this may be a read error. The V and J genes are TRBV5-6 and TRBJ2-5; D gene uncertain. The germline V gene has CDR1 SGHDT and CDR2 YYEEEE. Trimming shortened V by 4 bases and J by 9 bases, and 13 bases separated the two germline ends. The CDR3 is made up of 12 amino acids. The CDR3 sequence is CASSQERVSQYF. The CDR3 DNA sequence: TGTGCCAGCAGCCAAGAAAGAGTCTCCCAGTACTTC.

This clonotype was recorded a few times. The chain joins TRBV4-1 to TRBJ2-7, with 9 bases that match TRBD1. Losses at the gene ends were 5 bases for V and 3 bases for J; bases not matched to a gene: 8. CDR1 is MGHRA, CDR2 YSYEKL, per germline. The CDR3 covers 15 residues. The CDR3 loop reads CASSKTGTGFYEQYF. The CDR3 DNA reads as TGCGCCAGCAGCAAGACCGGGACAGGGTTCTACGAGCAGTACTTC.